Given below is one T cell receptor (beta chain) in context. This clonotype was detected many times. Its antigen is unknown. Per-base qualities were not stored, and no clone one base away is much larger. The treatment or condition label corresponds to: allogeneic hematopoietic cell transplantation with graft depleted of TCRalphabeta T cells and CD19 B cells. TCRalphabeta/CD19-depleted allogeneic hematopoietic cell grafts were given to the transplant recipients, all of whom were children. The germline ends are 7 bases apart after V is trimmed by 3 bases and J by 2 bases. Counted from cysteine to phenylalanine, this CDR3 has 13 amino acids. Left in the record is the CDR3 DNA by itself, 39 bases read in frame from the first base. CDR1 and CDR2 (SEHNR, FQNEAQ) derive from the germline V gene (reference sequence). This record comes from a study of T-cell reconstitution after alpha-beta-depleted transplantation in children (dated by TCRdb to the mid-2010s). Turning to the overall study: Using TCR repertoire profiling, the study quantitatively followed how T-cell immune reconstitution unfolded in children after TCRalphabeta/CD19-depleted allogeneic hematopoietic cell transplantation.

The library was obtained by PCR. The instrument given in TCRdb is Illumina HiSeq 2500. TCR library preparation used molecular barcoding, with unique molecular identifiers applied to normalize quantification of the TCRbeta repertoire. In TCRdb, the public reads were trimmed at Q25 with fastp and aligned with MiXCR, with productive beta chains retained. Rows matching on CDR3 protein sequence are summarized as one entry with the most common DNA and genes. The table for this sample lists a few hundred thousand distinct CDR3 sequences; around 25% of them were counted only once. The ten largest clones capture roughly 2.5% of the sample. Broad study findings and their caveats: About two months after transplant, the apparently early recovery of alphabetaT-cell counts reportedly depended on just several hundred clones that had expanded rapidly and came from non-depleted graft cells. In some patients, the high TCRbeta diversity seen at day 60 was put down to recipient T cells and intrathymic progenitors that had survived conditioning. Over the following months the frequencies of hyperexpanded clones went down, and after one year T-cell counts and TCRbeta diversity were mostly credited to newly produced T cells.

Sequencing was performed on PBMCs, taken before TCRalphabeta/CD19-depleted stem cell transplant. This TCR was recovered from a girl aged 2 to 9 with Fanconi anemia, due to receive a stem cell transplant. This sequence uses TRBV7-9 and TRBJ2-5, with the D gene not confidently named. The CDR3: CASSFKDQETQYF. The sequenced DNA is TGTGCCAGCAGCTTCAAAGATCAAGAGACCCAGTACTTC.